This passage covers 19 T cell receptor beta chains from one sample sequenced in a study of blood T cell repertoires in COVID-19. Method: immunoSEQ multiplex PCR; TCRdb's copy keeps in-frame clones and lacks some. The data hold 150,000 to 200,000 clones, with about 87% observed a single time. Specimen: peripheral blood. The receptors were sampled from a man aged 35 to 55 with active or convalescent COVID-19.

The chain employs TRBV4-1 and TRBJ1-1, with D tentatively TRBD1 (5 bases). Germline V lookup: CDR1 MGHRA, CDR2 YSYEKL. The V end was cut by 0 bases, the J end by 0 bases, with 11 bases between. This CDR3 is built from 16 residues. The CDR3 nucleotides are TGCGCCAGCAGCCAAGACGAAAGGGGTGTGAACACTGAAGCTTTCTTT. It codes for CASSQDERGVNTEAFF.

V and J are TRBV28 and TRBJ1-4; no reliable D call. V was shortened by 6 bases and J by 7 bases, with 15 bases between the two germline ends. The CDR3 is 14 residues long. Looked up from germline, CDR1 is MDHEN and CDR2 is SYDVKM. The CDR3 coding sequence is TGTGCCAGCAGATACTCCCAGGTCTCTGAAAAACTGTTTTTT. Translation gives CASRYSQVSEKLFF.

The chain couples TRBV5-1 to TRBJ1-1; D gene unclear. V lost 2 bases to trimming and J lost 1 base, with 9 bases between them. From germline, CDR1 is SGHRS and CDR2 YFSETQ. The CDR3 contains 14 residues. CDR3 nucleotides: TGCGCCAGCAGCTTACTGGGAGGGAACACTGAAGCTTTCTTT. It specifies CASSLLGGNTEAFF.

The chain couples TRBV3-1 (or the pseudogene TRBV3-2) to TRBJ1-1, with 7 bases that match TRBD1. With V trimmed by 3 bases and J by 10 bases, 5 bases remained unmatched. CDR1 and CDR2 (germline): LGHDT, YNNKEL (reference sequence). The CDR3 runs 12 residues. CDR3: CASSHPGGRAFF. The CDR3 nucleotides read TGTGCCAGCAGCCATCCAGGGGGTAGAGCTTTCTTT.

Written as DNA, the CDR3 is TGTGCCAGCAGCCGAGACAGGGTTGAGCAGTTCTTC. Translating it yields CASSRDRVEQFF. The V and J genes are TRBV3-1 (or the pseudogene TRBV3-2) and TRBJ2-1; TRBD1 aligns across 7 bases. V shed 4 bases, J shed 9 bases, and the junction held 3 bases outside the gene matches. In germline, CDR1 is LGHDT, CDR2 YNNKEL (reference sequence). The CDR3 is 12 amino acids.

The rearrangement joins TRBV28 to TRBJ1-6; the D gene is possibly TRBD1 (6 bases). This CDR3 has 16 residues. Between the trimmed V and J ends, which lost 4 bases and 0 bases, there was a span of 10 bases. Germline lookup yields CDR1 MDHEN and CDR2 SYDVKM. CDR3 protein: CASSWGPSSYNSPLHF. Here the CDR3 DNA reads TGTGCCAGCAGTTGGGGGCCGAGCTCCTATAATTCACCCCTCCACTTT.

DNA of the CDR3: TGCGCCAGCAGGACAGACAACTATGGCTACACCTTC. This translates into CASRTDNYGYTF. The chain recombines TRBV5-1 with TRBJ1-2, with D perhaps TRBD1 (5 bases). The CDR3 is made up of 12 amino acids. The ends were cut back, 5 bases at V and 2 bases at J, with 7 bases in the middle. Germline CDR1 and CDR2: SGHRS and YFSETQ.

This chain links TRBV15 with TRBJ2-5, with TRBD2 matching 8 bases. Germline CDR1 reads LNHNV; CDR2 reads YYDKDF (reference sequence). The V gene end was trimmed by 7 bases and the J gene end by 5 bases; junction bases not matched to a gene: 6. The length of the CDR3 is 13 residues. The CDR3 spells CATNRAGAETQYF. The CDR3 DNA is TGTGCCACCAATCGAGCGGGGGCCGAGACCCAGTACTTC. Supplemented by reference TRBV15 and TRBJ2-5, the full variable domain reads DAMVIQNPRYQVTQFGKPVTLSCSQTLNHNVMYWYQQKSSQAPKLLFHYYDKDFNNEADTPDNFQSRRPNTSFCFLDIRSPGLGDTAMYLCATNRAGAETQYFGPGTRLLVL.

The chain couples TRBV28 to TRBJ1-5, with 7 bases aligning to TRBD1. Germline V gene lookup returns CDR1 MDHEN and CDR2 SYDVKM. With V trimmed by 6 bases and J by 3 bases, 11 bases remained unmatched. The CDR3 runs to 16 residues. CDR3 in amino acids: CASRPGQAPVNQPQHF. CDR3 bases: TGTGCCAGCAGACCCGGACAGGCTCCCGTCAATCAGCCCCAGCATTTT.

The chain joins TRBV7-5 to TRBJ2-2; whether TRBD2, the table's D call, matches the DNA was not checked. TRBV7-5 counts as a pseudogene. The CDR3 has 17 residues. CDR3 amino acids: CARSLAPIPRLTGELFF. CDR3 bases: TGTGCCAGAAGCTTAGCTCCGATACCAAGACTAACCGGGGAGCTGTTTTTT.

This chain connects TRBV7-9 to TRBJ1-4; D is undetermined. V shed 7 bases and J shed 7 bases, with 13 bases lying between them. The CDR3 runs 13 residues. Germline V lookup: CDR1 SEHNR, CDR2 FQNEAQ (reference sequence). The CDR3: CASTAQRVEKLFF. The CDR3 DNA reads as TGTGCCAGCACTGCCCAGAGGGTTGAAAAACTGTTTTTT.

The chain carries TRBV7-2 and TRBJ2-7, with unresolved D. The germline V gene encodes CDR1 SGHTA and CDR2 FQGNSA. V lost 5 bases and J 4 bases, leaving 12 bases between the germline ends. The CDR3 length is 13 residues. CDR3 nucleotides: TGTGCCAGCAGCAGCCTGGGCGCATACGAGCAGTACTTC. Its translation: CASSSLGAYEQYF.

The J gene is TRBJ1-2, the V gene TRBV30; D is uncertain. Germline values: CDR1 GTSNPN, CDR2 SVGIG (reference sequence). The CDR3 extends over 11 amino acids. Between the trimmed V and J ends, which lost 2 bases and 8 bases, there was a span of 9 bases. The CDR3 here is CAWSFSAGYTF. The CDR3 bases are TGTGCCTGGAGTTTTAGTGCCGGCTACACCTTC.

V usage is TRBV12-3 or TRBV12-4 and J usage is TRBJ1-2; tentative D call: TRBD1 (6 bases). V lost 5 bases to trimming and J lost 2 bases, with 6 bases between them. This CDR3 region has 12 residues. CDR3 nucleotides: TGTGCCAGCAGTAGGGGGAACTATGGCTACACCTTC. Protein sequence: CASSRGNYGYTF.

The chain is built from TRBV19 and TRBJ1-5; TRBD1 aligns across 9 bases. Germline loops: CDR1 LNHDA, CDR2 SQIVND (reference sequence). With V trimmed by 4 bases and J by 10 bases, 11 bases remained unmatched. This CDR3 is 15 amino acids long. The CDR3 DNA is TGTGCCAGTAGTACCTCCACAGGGGGCGCAGGTCCCCAGCATTTT. This encodes CASSTSTGGAGPQHF.

The V call is TRBV14, the J call TRBJ2-2, with D perhaps TRBD2 (5 bases). Trimming removed 3 bases from V and 5 bases from J, with 16 bases in between. CDR3 length equals 16 residues. Germline V gene data show CDR1 as SGHDN and CDR2 as FVKESK. The CDR3 nucleotides are TGTGCCAGCAGCCATGGACGGAGGAGAGGGACCGGGGAGCTGTTTTTT. This encodes CASSHGRRRGTGELFF.

This clone occurred once. The rearrangement uses TRBV4-2 and TRBJ1-1; perhaps TRBD1 as D (5 bases). The V gene's germline CDR1 is LGHNA and CDR2 YNFKEQ. This CDR3 region has 14 residues. With 0 bases removed from V and 10 bases from J, the gap between germline ends came to 15 bases. In DNA form, the CDR3 reads TGTGCCAGCAGCCAAGAGGAGGGACCACGTAGAGCTTTCTTT. It translates to CASSQEEGPRRAFF.

A note on this clone: Germline is not matched at one junction end, which may reflect a read error. CDR3 sequence reads: CASRAVEHRGAVF. CDR3 bases: TGTGCCAGCAGAGCAGTCGAACACCGGGGAGCTGTTTTT. This chain connects TRBV7-3 to TRBJ2-2; D perhaps matches TRBD2 (5 bases). Germline loops: CDR1 SGHTA, CDR2 FQGTGA. CDR3 length equals 13 residues.

This clone was seen a few times. The chain is built from TRBV25-1 and TRBJ2-2; TRBD1 matches 7 bases. CDR3 length equals 13 residues. Germline assignment: CDR1 MGHDK and CDR2 SYGVNS. V shed 6 bases, J shed 3 bases, and the junction held 1 base outside the gene matches. This CDR3 reads CASSTGDTGELFF. In DNA, the CDR3 is TGTGCCAGCAGCACAGGGGACACCGGGGAGCTGTTTTTT. The full variable domain, with the rest looked up from reference TRBV25-1 and TRBJ2-2, is EADIYQTPRYLVIGTGKKITLECSQTMGHDKMYWYQQDPGMELHLIHYSYGVNSTEKGDLSSESTVSRIRTEHFPLTLESARPSHTSQYLCASSTGDTGELFFGEGSRLTVL.